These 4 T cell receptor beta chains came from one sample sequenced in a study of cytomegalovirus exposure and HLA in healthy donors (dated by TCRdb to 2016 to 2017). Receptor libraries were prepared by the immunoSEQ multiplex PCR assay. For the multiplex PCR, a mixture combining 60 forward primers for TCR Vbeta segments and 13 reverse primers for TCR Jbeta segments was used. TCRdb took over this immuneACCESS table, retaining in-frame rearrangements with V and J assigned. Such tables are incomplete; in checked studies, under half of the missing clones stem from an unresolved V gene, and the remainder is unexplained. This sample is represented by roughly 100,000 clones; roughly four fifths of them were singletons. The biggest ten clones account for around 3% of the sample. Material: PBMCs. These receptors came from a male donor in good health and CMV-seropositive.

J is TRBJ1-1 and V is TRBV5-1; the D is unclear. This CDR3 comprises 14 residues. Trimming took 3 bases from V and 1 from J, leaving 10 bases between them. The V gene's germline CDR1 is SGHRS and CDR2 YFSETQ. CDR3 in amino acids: CASSYTGSNTEAFF. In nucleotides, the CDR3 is TGCGCCAGCAGCTATACGGGGTCGAACACTGAAGCTTTCTTT.

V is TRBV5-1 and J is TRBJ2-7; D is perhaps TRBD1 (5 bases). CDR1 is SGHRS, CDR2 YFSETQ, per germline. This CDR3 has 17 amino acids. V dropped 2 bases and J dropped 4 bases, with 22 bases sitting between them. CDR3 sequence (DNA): TGCGCCAGCAGCTTTGGACAAAGGGAAGGTGAGGAGTACGAGCAGTACTTC. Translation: CASSFGQREGEEYEQYF. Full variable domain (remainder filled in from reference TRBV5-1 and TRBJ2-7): KAGVTQTPRYLIKTRGQQVTLSCSPISGHRSVSWYQQTPGQGLQFLFEYFSETQRNKGNFPGRFSGRQFSNSRSEMNVSTLELGDSALYLCASSFGQREGEEYEQYFGPGTRLTVT.

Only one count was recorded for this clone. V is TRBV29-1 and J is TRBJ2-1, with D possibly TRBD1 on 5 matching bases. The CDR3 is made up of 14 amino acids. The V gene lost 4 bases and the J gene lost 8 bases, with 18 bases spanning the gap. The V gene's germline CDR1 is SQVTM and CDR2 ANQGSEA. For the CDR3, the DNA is TGCAGCGTTGGTGTCCACCTCAGGGTCGATGAGCAGTTCTTC. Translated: CSVGVHLRVDEQFF.

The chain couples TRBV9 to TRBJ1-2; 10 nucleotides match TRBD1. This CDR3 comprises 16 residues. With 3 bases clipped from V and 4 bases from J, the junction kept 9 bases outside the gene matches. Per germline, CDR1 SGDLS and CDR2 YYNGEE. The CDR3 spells CASSDGTGALRYGYTF. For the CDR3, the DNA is TGTGCCAGCAGCGACGGGACAGGGGCCCTACGCTATGGCTACACCTTC.